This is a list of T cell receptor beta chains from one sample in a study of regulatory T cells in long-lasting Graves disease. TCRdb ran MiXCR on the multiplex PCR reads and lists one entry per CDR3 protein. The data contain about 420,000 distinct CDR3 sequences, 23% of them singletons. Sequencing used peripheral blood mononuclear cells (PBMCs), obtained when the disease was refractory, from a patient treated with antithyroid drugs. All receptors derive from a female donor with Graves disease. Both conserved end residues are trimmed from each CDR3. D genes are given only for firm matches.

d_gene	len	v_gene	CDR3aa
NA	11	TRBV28	ASSFSREQPQH
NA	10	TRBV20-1	SAKGGVSEAF
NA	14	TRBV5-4	ASSFRGRSSGNTIY
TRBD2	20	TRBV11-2	ASSPAPHWTSGGYLNTGELF
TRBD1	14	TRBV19	ASNPDRRPMNTEAF
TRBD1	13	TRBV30	AWSLDRVRNYGYT
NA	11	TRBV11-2	ASSQGMGQPRH
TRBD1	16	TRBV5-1	ASANRGTGRSGANVLT
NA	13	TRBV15	ATSRDSSGILELF
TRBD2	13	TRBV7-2	ASSLELAGDNEQF
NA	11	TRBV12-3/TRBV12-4	ASSQTASYEQY
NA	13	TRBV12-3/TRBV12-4	ASSLGGVSNTEAF
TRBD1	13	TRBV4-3	ASSQGGQGTGELF
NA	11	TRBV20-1	SAREQHLYGYT
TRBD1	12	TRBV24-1	ATSDRGQGAEAF
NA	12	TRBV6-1	ASSERGKSTEAF
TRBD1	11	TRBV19	ASSILQGNEQF
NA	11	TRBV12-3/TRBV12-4	ASRIRANEKLF
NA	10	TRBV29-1	STALSSGTQY
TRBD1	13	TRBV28	ASSGGQGGKTEAF
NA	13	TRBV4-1	ASSPSSAGYYEQY
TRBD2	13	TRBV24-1	ATRSGLAGGCEQY
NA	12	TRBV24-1	ATSDPGSNYGYT
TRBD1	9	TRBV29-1	SVATGAEAF
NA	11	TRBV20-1	SAPGRPGEKLF
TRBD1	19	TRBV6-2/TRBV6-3	ASSYSTFRTGGDGRNQPQH
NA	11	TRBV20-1	SYPSPVFYEQY
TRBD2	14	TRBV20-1	SARSERERYTGELF
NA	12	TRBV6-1	ASRNSGYNSPLH
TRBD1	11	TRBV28	ASSLTGSGGYT
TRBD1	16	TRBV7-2	ASSLAPPTGANSYEQY
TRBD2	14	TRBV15	AASSRVTSGSYEQY
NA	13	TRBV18	ASSPLDRPSYEQY
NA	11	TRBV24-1	ATSDSWGQPQH
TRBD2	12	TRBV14	ASSLVAGLYEQY
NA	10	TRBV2	ASSGNTDTQY
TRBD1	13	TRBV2	ASELSTGRLYGYT
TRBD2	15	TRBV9	ASSARLAGGITDTQY
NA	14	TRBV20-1	SARDRQGGLGYGYT
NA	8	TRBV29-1	SVDLGTQY
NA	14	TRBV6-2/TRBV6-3	ASSFWDKSSYNEQF
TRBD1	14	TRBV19	ASSFIVGQGNYGYT
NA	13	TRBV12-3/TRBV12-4	ASSFAGPSGNTIY
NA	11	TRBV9	ASSVDTADTQY
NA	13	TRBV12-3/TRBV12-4	ASSPGTRGNSPLH
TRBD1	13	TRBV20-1	SATPWTGGNTEAF
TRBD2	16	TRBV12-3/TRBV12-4	ASSPRLTSGRSSYEQY
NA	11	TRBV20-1	SASALSSYEQY
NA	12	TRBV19	ASSTQGRNGELF
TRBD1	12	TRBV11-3	ASSATGIAGELF
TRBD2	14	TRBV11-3	ASSLTKGDYYNEQF
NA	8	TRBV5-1	ASSFEQQY
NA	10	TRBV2	ASRRPGDEQY
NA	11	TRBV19	ASSIVADTEAF
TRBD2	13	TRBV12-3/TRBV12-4	ASSSLAGDTGELF